This T cell receptor beta chain was recovered during a study of spatial heterogeneity in lung cancer. Whole-study results and caveats: At tumor resection, ubiquitous expanded TCRs were detected in blood more often than later.

The V and J ends lost 3 bases and 5 bases respectively, with 8 bases between them. The CDR3 totals 13 residues. This clonotype came up many times. Its antigen is still unknown. The time point is: sample taken at primary tumor resection. Tumor, nontumor lung or frozen PBMC supplied whole RNA that was sequenced unsorted. Each TCR cDNA molecule carried a unique molecular identifier. A single record per CDR3 protein comes from TCRdb applying MiXCR to the 5' RACE reads. Among tens of thousands of distinct CDR3 sequences listed, less than 6% were seen once. The TCR was taken from a male donor with early-stage non-small cell lung cancer. This chain uses TRBV12-3 or TRBV12-4 with TRBJ2-4; D gene unclear. The starting material was PBMCs, obtained at surgery. In DNA, the CDR3 is TGTGCCAGCAGTTTGAACACGGAAAACATTCAGTACTTC. It yields the protein CASSLNTENIQYF.